This T cell receptor (beta chain) is drawn from a study of shared clonotypes between healthy human individuals. Study results and caveats: Generation probability values for non-shared clonotypes were lower than those for clonotypes shared by all four donors. Shared across four donors were around 5% of the naive CD4 clonotypes. Among the subsets, naive ones generally showed larger estimated richness than memory ones.

Method: immunoSEQ multiplex PCR; TCRdb's copy keeps in-frame clones and lacks some. The sample lists millions of clones, 85% to 95% occurring once. V lost 0 bases, J lost 4 bases, and 13 bases lay in between. The CDR3 contains 17 residues. Germline assignment: CDR1 SEHNR and CDR2 FQNEAQ (reference sequence). Note on this clone: Its antigen is currently unknown.

Sequencing was done on a sample of naive CD4+ T cells sorted from blood. The sample's subset: CD45RA+ positively selected. The rearrangement joins TRBV7-9 to TRBJ1-6, with no clear D. The TCR was taken from a man between 18 and 29 years old in good health. This chain's CDR3 is CASSLAALGKYNSPLHF. DNA of the CDR3: TGTGCCAGCAGCTTAGCGGCTCTAGGGAAGTATAATTCACCCCTCCACTTT. Full variable domain (remainder filled in from reference TRBV7-9 and TRBJ1-6): DTGVSQNPRHKITKRGQNVTFRCDPISEHNRLYWYRQTLGQGPEFLTYFQNEAQLEKSRLLSDRFSAERPKGSFSTLEIQRTEQGDSAMYLCASSLAALGKYNSPLHFGNGTRLTVT.